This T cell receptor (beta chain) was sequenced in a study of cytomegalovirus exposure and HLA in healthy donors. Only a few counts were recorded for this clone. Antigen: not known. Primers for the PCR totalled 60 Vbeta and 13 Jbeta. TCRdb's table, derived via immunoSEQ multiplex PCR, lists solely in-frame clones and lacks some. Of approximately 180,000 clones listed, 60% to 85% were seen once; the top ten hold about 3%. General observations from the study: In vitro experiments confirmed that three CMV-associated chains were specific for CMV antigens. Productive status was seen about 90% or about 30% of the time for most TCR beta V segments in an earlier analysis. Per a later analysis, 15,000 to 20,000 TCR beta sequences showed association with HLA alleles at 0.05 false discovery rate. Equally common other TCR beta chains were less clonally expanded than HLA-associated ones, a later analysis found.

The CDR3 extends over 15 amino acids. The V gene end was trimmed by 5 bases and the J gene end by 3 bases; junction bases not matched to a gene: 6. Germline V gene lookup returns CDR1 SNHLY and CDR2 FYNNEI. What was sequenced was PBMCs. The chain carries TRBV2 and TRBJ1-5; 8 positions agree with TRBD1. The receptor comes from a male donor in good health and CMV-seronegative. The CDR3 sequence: CASSPDRADNQPQHF. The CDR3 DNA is TGTGCCAGCAGTCCGGACAGGGCGGACAATCAGCCCCAGCATTTT.